This record looks at one TCR beta chain sequence and its context. Its specificity is not known. Germline CDR1 and CDR2: SGHTA and FQGNSA. This CDR3 is 12 amino acids long. V lost 6 bases to trimming and J lost 5 bases, with 10 bases between them. The data stem from a study of T cells after yellow fever vaccination. Making TCR cDNA involved 5'RACE template switching, which added UMIs and a universal primer site. TCRdb redid the calling of the 5' RACE reads with MiXCR, one entry per CDR3 protein. Of hundreds of thousands of distinct CDR3 sequences in the sample, 6% to 8% were seen once. Overall study results and limits: It was the secondary response that reached its peak faster, day 5 versus 15, but it was weaker. It was a small share of clonotypes that appeared in both CD4 and CD8 compartments. Once the booster was given, most primary-vaccination clones reappeared, at approximately 97% for CD4 and roughly 86% for CD8.

The sample consisted of PBMCs, taken 5 days after the yellow fever booster vaccination. The chain combines TRBV7-2 with TRBJ2-5, with a weak D call TRBD1 (6 bases). This clonotype originated in a man aged 25 to 45 who received the YFV17D yellow fever vaccine. The DNA of the CDR3 is TGTGCCAGCAGAGGACAGATGGAGACCCAGTACTTC. It encodes CASRGQMETQYF.